This TCR beta chain was retrieved from a study of shared clonotypes between healthy human individuals. Study summary: Samples came from a couple of female and a few male donors aged 18 to 49.

CD45RA-negative memory and CD45RA+ naive subsets were split from the CD4+ cells. Data came from immunoSEQ multiplex PCR; TCRdb stores just in-frame clones and leaves some out. The table has some 2.4 million clones, 80% to 95% seen once. The germline V gene encodes CDR1 SGHDN and CDR2 FVKESK. V trimming: 4 bases; J trimming: 2 bases; junction bases outside the gene matches: 3. CDR3 length: 14 amino acids. The receptor was derived from a man aged 18 to 30 in good health. Some clones in this sample may be carry-over from other donors' samples. The source material was naive CD4+ T cells from PBMCs. Documented subset: CD45RA+ positively selected. The V call is TRBV14, the J call TRBJ1-2, with 8 bases fitting TRBD1. In DNA form, the CDR3 reads TGTGCCAGCAGCCCCTGGACAGGGAACTATGGCTACACCTTC. Its translation: CASSPWTGNYGYTF. The full variable domain, with the rest looked up from reference TRBV14 and TRBJ1-2, is EAGVTQFPSHSVIEKGQTVTLRCDPISGHDNLYWYRRVMGKEIKFLLHFVKESKQDESGMPNNRFLAERTGGTYSTLKVQPAELEDSGVYFCASSPWTGNYGYTFGSGTRLTVV.